This TCR beta chain was recovered during a study of beta chain features in type 1 diabetes. As for this clone: Its antigen is as yet unknown.

Trimming removed 4 bases from V and 0 bases from J, with 17 bases in between. Germline CDR1 is SGHNT and CDR2 is YYREEE (reference sequence). The CDR3 runs to 17 residues. Per donor, one heparinised blood draw averaged around 120 mL. It was via CD45RO/CCR7/CD25/CD127/CD95/CD27 that CD4+ naive, central memory, regulatory and stem cell-like memory cells were sorted. Overall study findings and caveats: In every one of the four CD4+ subsets, TCRB CDR3s were moderately but significantly shorter in Type 1 diabetes patients.

The sequenced template was cDNA made from the entire isolated RNA. The assay was immunoSEQ multiplex PCR, and TCRdb's table has in-frame clones only and misses some. The profile covers roughly 700,000 clones, with about an eighth appearing a single time and approximately 0.022% taken by the ten largest. Sequencing input: naive CD4+ T cells from blood. V gene TRBV5-4 combines with J gene TRBJ2-1; D possibly uses TRBD1 or TRBD2 (5 bases each). The origin of this receptor is a man aged 18 to 30 with type 1 diabetes. The CDR3 DNA follows: TGTGCCAGCAGCCCACCCCCCCCTGGGGGCTCCTACAATGAGCAGTTCTTC. It specifies CASSPPPPGGSYNEQFF.